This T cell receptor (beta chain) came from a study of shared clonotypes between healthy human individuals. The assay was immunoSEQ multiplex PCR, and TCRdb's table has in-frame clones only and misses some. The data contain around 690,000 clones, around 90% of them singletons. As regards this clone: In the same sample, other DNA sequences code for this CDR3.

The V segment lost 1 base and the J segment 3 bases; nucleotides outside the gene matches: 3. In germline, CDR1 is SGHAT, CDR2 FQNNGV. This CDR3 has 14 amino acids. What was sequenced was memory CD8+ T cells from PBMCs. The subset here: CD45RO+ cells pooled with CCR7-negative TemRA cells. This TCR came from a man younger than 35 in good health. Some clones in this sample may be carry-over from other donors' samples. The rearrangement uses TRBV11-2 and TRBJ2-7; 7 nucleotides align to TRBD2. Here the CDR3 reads CASSLGGGSYEQYF. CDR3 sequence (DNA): TGTGCCAGCAGCTTAGGTGGCGGGAGCTACGAGCAGTACTTC.